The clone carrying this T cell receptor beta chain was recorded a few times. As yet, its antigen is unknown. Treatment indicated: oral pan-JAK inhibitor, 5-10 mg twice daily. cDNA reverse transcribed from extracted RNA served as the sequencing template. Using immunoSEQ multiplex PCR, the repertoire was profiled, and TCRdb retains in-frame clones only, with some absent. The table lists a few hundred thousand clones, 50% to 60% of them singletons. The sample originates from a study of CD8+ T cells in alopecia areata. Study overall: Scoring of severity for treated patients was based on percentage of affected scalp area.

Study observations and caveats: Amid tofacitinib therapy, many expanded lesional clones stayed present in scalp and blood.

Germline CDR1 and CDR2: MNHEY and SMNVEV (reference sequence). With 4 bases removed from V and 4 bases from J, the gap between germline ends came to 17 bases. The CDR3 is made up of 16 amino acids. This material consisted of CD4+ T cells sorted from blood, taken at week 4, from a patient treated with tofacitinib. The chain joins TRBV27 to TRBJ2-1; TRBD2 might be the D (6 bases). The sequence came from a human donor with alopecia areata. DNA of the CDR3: TGTGCCAGCAGTTCCTTGGGACGGGGGACGTACAATGAGCAGTTCTTC. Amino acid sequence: CASSSLGRGTYNEQFF.